These 21 T cell receptor beta chains were all obtained from the same sample, sequenced in a study of cytomegalovirus exposure and HLA in healthy donors. PCR involved 60 Vbeta and 13 Jbeta primers. Using immunoSEQ multiplex PCR, the repertoire was profiled, and TCRdb retains in-frame clones only, with some absent. The specimen's table records over 100,000 clones. The sample consisted of PBMCs. The receptors were sampled from a man between 18 and 35 years old in good health and CMV-seronegative.

This chain links TRBV7-9 with TRBJ1-2; tentative D call: TRBD1 (6 bases). The germline CDR1 and CDR2 sequences are SEHNR and FQNEAQ (reference sequence). The CDR3 extends over 14 amino acids. Trimming stripped 6 bases from V and 0 bases from J, with 11 bases between. The CDR3 DNA sequence: TGTGCCAGCAGATCGGACAGAGCTAACTATGGCTACACCTTC. Amino acids: CASRSDRANYGYTF.

The rearrangement uses TRBV5-1 and TRBJ1-2; no definite D call. The CDR3 contains 15 residues. CDR1 is SGHRS, CDR2 YFSETQ, per germline. V gave up 0 bases and J gave up 7 bases, with 16 bases separating them. CDR3 sequence reads: CASSLAAPVSGGYTF. DNA for the CDR3: TGCGCCAGCAGCTTGGCCGCGCCGGTATCTGGTGGCTACACCTTC.

This chain uses TRBV6-1 with TRBJ1-2; no clear D. From germline, CDR1 is MNHNS and CDR2 SASEGT. This CDR3 is 13 amino acids long. V lost 10 bases and J 1 base, leaving 13 bases between the germline ends. For the CDR3, the DNA is TGTGCCACCATTTTACATTTTAACTATGGCTACACCTTC. Translated: CATILHFNYGYTF.

The chain joins TRBV9 to TRBJ1-3; 7 bases match TRBD1. Trimming removed 0 bases from V and 0 bases from J; junction bases left unmatched: 6. Germline CDR1 is SGDLS and CDR2 is YYNGEE. The CDR3 is made up of 17 amino acids. The CDR3 loop is CASSVEDRLHSGNTIYF. Here the CDR3 DNA reads TGTGCCAGCAGCGTAGAGGACAGGTTACACTCTGGAAACACCATATATTTT.

The V and J genes are TRBV5-1 and TRBJ1-1; maybe TRBD1 (5 bases). Germline lookup yields CDR1 SGHRS and CDR2 YFSETQ. CDR3 length: 14 amino acids. Trimming cost V 3 bases and J 5 bases, with 14 bases left between them. The CDR3 region is CASSSSGGRTEAFF. The CDR3 nucleotides are TGCGCCAGCAGCTCCAGTGGGGGGAGGACTGAAGCTTTCTTT.

The chain combines TRBV7-7 with TRBJ2-2; D possibly corresponds to TRBD1 (6 bases). The CDR3 runs to 15 residues. Germline CDR1 SSHAT, CDR2 FNYEAQ (reference sequence). Trimming removed 6 bases at V and 1 base at J, with 12 bases between. The CDR3 DNA reads TGTGCCAGCAGTCCAGGACAGCTGAACACCGGGGAGCTGTTTTTT. Its protein is CASSPGQLNTGELFF.

Note on this clone: Without the conserved terminal phenylalanine or tryptophan, this CDR3 likely stems from a read error. The DNA is omitted, as the CDR3 cannot be located on it reliably, and the CDR3 follows TCRdb's listing. V gene TRBV5-1 combines with J gene TRBJ1-5; TRBD1 is the table's D call and was not checked against the DNA. Germline CDR1 and CDR2: SGHRS and YFSETQ. The CDR3 contains 11 residues when both ends are counted. This CDR3 reads CASSELRVELD.

This chain uses TRBV2 with TRBJ1-2; possible D gene TRBD1, 6 bases. With 9 bases removed from V and 4 bases from J, the gap between germline ends came to 9 bases. This CDR3 region has 11 residues. Germline loops: CDR1 SNHLY, CDR2 FYNNEI. CDR3 residues: CASGGAYGYTF. CDR3 in DNA: TGTGCCAGTGGGGGGGCCTATGGCTACACCTTC.

The chain couples TRBV4-3 to TRBJ1-3; 9 bases match TRBD1. Germline CDR1 is LGHNA and CDR2 is YSLEER. The CDR3 is 17 residues long. V lost 0 bases, J lost 1 base, and 4 bases stayed unmatched. For the CDR3, the DNA is TGCGCCAGCAGCCAAGATCAGGGGACAGGGTCTGGAAACACCATATATTTT. This translates into CASSQDQGTGSGNTIYF.

The genes are TRBV19 and TRBJ2-2; 10 bases fit TRBD2. The germline V gene encodes CDR1 LNHDA and CDR2 SQIVND (reference sequence). Unmatched junction bases numbered 5, after V lost 4 bases and J lost 0 bases. The CDR3 spans 17 residues. The CDR3 nucleotides read TGTGCCAGTAGTACCGTAGCGGGGGGCACGAACACCGGGGAGCTGTTTTTT. Its translation is CASSTVAGGTNTGELFF.

The chain recombines TRBV7-8 with TRBJ1-5, with D unresolved. V was cut by 4 bases and J by 0 bases, with 19 bases left in between. The CDR3 contains 18 residues. The germline CDR1 and CDR2 sequences are SGHVS and FQNEAQ. CDR3 sequence reads: CASSSHPAPGDSNQPQHF. The CDR3 nucleotides read TGTGCCAGCAGCTCCCACCCAGCACCCGGAGATAGCAATCAGCCCCAGCATTTT.

This chain uses TRBV7-3 with TRBJ2-6; D not resolved. The V and J ends lost 5 bases and 3 bases respectively, with 8 bases between them. CDR1 and CDR2 (germline): SGHTA, FQGTGA. The CDR3 covers 14 residues. CDR3 residues: CASSLVVGANVLTF. The CDR3 nucleotides are TGTGCCAGCAGCCTAGTTGTTGGGGCCAACGTCCTGACTTTC.

The chain joins TRBV19 to TRBJ1-1; D perhaps matches TRBD1 (5 bases). CDR1 is LNHDA, CDR2 SQIVND, per germline (reference sequence). This CDR3 has 14 residues. The germline V and J ends were trimmed by 5 bases and 0 bases, with 10 bases remaining between them. The CDR3 protein is CASSLRQLNTEAFF. CDR3 DNA: TGTGCCAGTAGTTTGCGACAGTTGAACACTGAAGCTTTCTTT.

The chain uses TRBV18 and TRBJ1-3; possible D gene TRBD1, 6 bases. Trimming stripped 5 bases from V and 0 bases from J, with 14 bases between. Germline CDR1 KGHSH, CDR2 LQKENI. The CDR3 has 16 residues. CDR3 DNA sequence: TGTGCCAGCTCAAGACAGAGACAGGTCTCTGGAAACACCATATATTTT. It encodes CASSRQRQVSGNTIYF. Drawing the rest from reference TRBV18 and TRBJ1-3, the complete variable domain is NAGVMQNPRHLVRRRGQEARLRCSPMKGHSHVYWYRQLPEEGLKFMVYLQKENIIDESGMPKERFSAEFPKEGPSILRIQQVVRGDSAAYFCASSRQRQVSGNTIYFGEGSWLTVV.

The chain is built from TRBV27 and TRBJ2-7; D call uncertain. This CDR3 has 13 amino acids. V lost 3 bases and J 1 base, leaving 7 bases between the germline ends. The germline gives CDR1 MNHEY, CDR2 SMNVEV (reference sequence). This CDR3 reads CASSFAGSYEQYF. The CDR3 nucleotides read TGTGCCAGCAGTTTCGCCGGTTCCTACGAGCAGTACTTC.

This chain connects TRBV6-5 to TRBJ2-7; D is unresolved. The CDR3 sequence is 15 residues long. Germline V CDR1 and CDR2: MNHEY, SVGAGI. V lost 6 bases and J 0 bases, leaving 15 bases between the germline ends. For the CDR3, the DNA is TGTGCCAGCAGCCTGTATGGCGGCAGCTCCTACGAGCAGTACTTC. The encoded protein is CASSLYGGSSYEQYF.

The V call is TRBV9, the J call TRBJ1-6; D perhaps matches TRBD1 (5 bases). Trimming stripped 0 bases from V and 10 bases from J, with 11 bases between. Germline V gene data show CDR1 as SGDLS and CDR2 as YYNGEE. The length of the CDR3 is 14 residues. CDR3 region: CASSVGVSGSPLHF. DNA for the CDR3: TGTGCCAGCAGCGTAGGGGTCTCAGGGTCACCCCTCCACTTT.

This chain uses TRBV11-3 with TRBJ2-7; no clear D. CDR3 length equals 12 residues. The V and J ends lost 5 bases and 2 bases respectively, with 7 bases between them. Germline CDR1 reads SGHNT; CDR2 reads YENEEA. The CDR3 reads CASSSEAYEQYF. CDR3 DNA: TGTGCCAGCAGCAGTGAGGCCTACGAGCAGTACTTC.

J is TRBJ2-7 and V is TRBV30; maybe TRBD1 (5 bases). Germline V gives CDR1 GTSNPN, CDR2 SVGIG (reference sequence). There are 13 residues in the CDR3. V dropped 1 base and J dropped 4 bases, with 11 bases sitting between them. The CDR3 region has the DNA TGTGCCTGGAGTGCTACAGGTCCTTACGAGCAGTACTTC. Protein sequence: CAWSATGPYEQYF.

This rearrangement joins TRBV2 to TRBJ1-5; weak D call: TRBD1 (6 bases). Trimming removed 6 bases from V and 3 bases from J, with 15 bases in between. Germline V CDR1 and CDR2: SNHLY, FYNNEI. This CDR3 contains 15 residues. CDR3 coding DNA: TGTGCCAGCAGAGGGGGAGGGGGGACCAATCAGCCCCAGCATTTT. This codes for CASRGGGGTNQPQHF.

The rearrangement uses TRBV28 and TRBJ2-3; 7 nucleotides align to TRBD2. V shed 4 bases, J shed 0 bases, and the junction held 7 bases outside the gene matches. Germline CDR1 MDHEN, CDR2 SYDVKM. The CDR3 runs to 16 residues. CDR3 coding DNA: TGTGCCAGCAGTTCTTATTTAGCGGGCAGCACAGATACGCAGTATTTT. It encodes CASSSYLAGSTDTQYF.